This TCR beta chain was retrieved from a study of T-cell reconstitution after alpha-beta-depleted transplantation in children. Construction of the TCRbeta library involved unique molecular identifiers. MiXCR, run by TCRdb on the PCR reads, gives a single entry per CDR3 protein. This sample has about 420,000 distinct CDR3 sequences, with 15% to 20% found just once. In germline, CDR1 is DFQATT, CDR2 SNEGSKA (reference sequence). The CDR3 totals 13 residues. Trimming shortened V by 5 bases and J by 0 bases, and 9 bases separated the two germline ends. The V call is TRBV20-1, the J call TRBJ2-3, with D possibly called TRBD1 or TRBD2 (5 bases each). The specimen comprised PBMCs, mostly from graft donor cells, sampled 360 days after TCRalphabeta/CD19-depleted stem cell transplant. The sequence derives from a boy less than two years old who had a stem cell transplant for Wiskott-Aldrich syndrome, so the T cells may come from the graft donor. Here the CDR3 reads CSAHRDSTDTQYF. The CDR3 DNA reads TGCAGTGCTCACCGGGACAGCACAGATACGCAGTATTTT.